The clone carrying this T cell receptor beta chain was detected once. Data came from immunoSEQ multiplex PCR; TCRdb stores just in-frame clones and leaves some out. This sample yields roughly 350,000 clones, of which 75% to 90% are seen a single time; about 0.91% belongs to the top ten. This entry belongs to a study of cytomegalovirus exposure and HLA in healthy donors. This CDR3 has 14 amino acids. Germline assignment: CDR1 MNHEY and CDR2 SMNVEV (reference sequence). Trimming took off 3 bases at V and 1 base at J, with 9 bases between the two ends. The sequence came from a woman younger than 30 in good health and CMV-seronegative. This chain joins TRBV27 and TRBJ1-1; D perhaps matches TRBD1 (6 bases). The source material was PBMCs. The CDR3 DNA reads TGTGCCAGCAGTTTTAGGACAGCGAACACTGAAGCTTTCTTT. Translating it yields CASSFRTANTEAFF.